Listed below are T cell receptor beta chains from one sample, sequenced in a study of blood T cell repertoires in COVID-19. TCRdb's table, derived via immunoSEQ multiplex PCR, lists solely in-frame clones and lacks some. The sample yields approximately 210,000 clones, roughly 80% seen once. The source material was peripheral blood. The receptors derive from a woman between 65 and 79 years old with active or convalescent COVID-19. The CDR3 runs from the conserved cysteine through the conserved F or W. D genes are given only for firm matches. Clone size is not always given. Where it is, it says once, few, many or a class for expanded clones.

J,D,V,size,DNA,CDR3
TRBJ2-3,NA,TRBV30,few,TGTGCCTGGAGTCCCACGGGGGATACGCAGTATTTT,CAWSPTGDTQYF
TRBJ2-1,NA,TRBV11-3,NA,TGTGCCAGCAGCTTAGATTCCCGGAGAGATGAGCAGTTCTTC,CASSLDSRRDEQFF
TRBJ1-1,NA,TRBV6-2/TRBV6-3,NA,TGTGCCAGCAGTTACGGCCAGAACACTGAAGCTTTCTTT,CASSYGQNTEAFF
TRBJ1-5,NA,TRBV20-1,NA,TGCAGTGCTAGCGGTGGAGCACCCCAGCATTTT,CSASGGAPQHF
TRBJ2-1,TRBD2,TRBV19,few,TGTGCCAGTAGGGAGGGGTCTAGCGGGAGAGATGAGCAGTTCTTC,CASREGSSGRDEQFF
TRBJ1-1,NA,TRBV7-3,few,TGTGCCAGCAGCTTAACTGGTTTTAGAGTCGCTGAAGCTTTCTTT,CASSLTGFRVAEAFF
TRBJ2-2,TRBD2,TRBV12-5,NA,TGTGCTAGTGGCCTCTCGGGACTAGCAAACACCGGGGAGCTGTTTTTT,CASGLSGLANTGELFF
TRBJ2-7,TRBD2,TRBV7-2,NA,TGTGCCAGCAGACCGCCGGGACTAGCGAGCTCCGAGCAGTACTTC,CASRPPGLASSEQYF
TRBJ1-4,TRBD1,TRBV7-9,NA,TGTGCCAGCAGCTTAGCGCAGGGGGCGAGTGAAAAACTGTTTTTT,CASSLAQGASEKLFF
TRBJ1-2,NA,TRBV28,NA,TGTGCCAGCAGTTTATCAGGCTATGGCTACACCTTC,CASSLSGYGYTF
TRBJ2-7,TRBD1,TRBV30,NA,TGTGCCTGGAGTGTATCGACAGGGATTTACTTC,CAWSVSTGIYF
TRBJ1-4,NA,TRBV27,few,TGTGCCAGCAGTTTAATGGCAGGGGTTCCTAATGAAAAACTGTTTTTT,CASSLMAGVPNEKLFF
TRBJ1-4,TRBD1,TRBV7-9,NA,TGTGCCAGCAGCGAAGGACAGGGGGATAATGAAAAACTGTTTTTT,CASSEGQGDNEKLFF
TRBJ2-1,TRBD2,TRBV5-1,NA,TGCGCCAGCAGCTCCAACTACGGGGGGTCCTACAATGAGCAGTTCTTC,CASSSNYGGSYNEQFF
TRBJ2-1,TRBD2,TRBV28,NA,TGTGCCAGCAGTTTGGCTAGCGGGAGTATTGAGCAGTTCTTC,CASSLASGSIEQFF
TRBJ2-4,NA,TRBV5-1,NA,TGCGCCAGCAGCCTGTCGGACAGAATCAAAAACATTCAGTACTTC,CASSLSDRIKNIQYF
TRBJ1-4,TRBD1,TRBV7-8,NA,TGTGCCAGCAGCTATTACAGGGGGAGTGGGGAAAAACTGTTTTTT,CASSYYRGSGEKLFF
TRBJ1-5,NA,TRBV19,NA,TGTGCCAGTTTCCCCCGGGCAGGGGTTACGAATCAGCCCCAGCATTTT,CASFPRAGVTNQPQHF
TRBJ1-5,TRBD1,TRBV19,NA,TGTGCCAGTAGTGGACAGGGCGGTCAGCCCCAGCATTTT,CASSGQGGQPQHF
TRBJ2-5,NA,TRBV6-1,once,TGTGCCAGCAGTGAGGCCGGGTGGGAAGAGACCCAGTACTTC,CASSEAGWEETQYF
TRBJ2-3,NA,TRBV5-1,NA,TGCGCCAGCAGCCCCGAGCGTAGCGCCTCTAGCACAGATACGCAGTATTTT,CASSPERSASSTDTQYF
TRBJ2-1,TRBD2,TRBV6-5,NA,TGTGCCAGCAGTTCACCGGGACTAGGGTACAATGAGCAGTTCTTC,CASSSPGLGYNEQFF
TRBJ1-1,NA,TRBV30,few,TGTGCCTGGAGTGTACCGGAGGGTGGGATGAACACTGAAGCTTTCTTT,CAWSVPEGGMNTEAFF
TRBJ2-5,TRBD1,TRBV10-3,NA,TGTGCCATCAGTGGAGGGACAGGGGGCAGTGGCGAGACCCAGTACTTC,CAISGGTGGSGETQYF
TRBJ2-5,NA,TRBV19,NA,TGTGCCAGTAGTAGTATAGGGGGGGAAGAACTGGGAGAGACCCAGTACTTC,CASSSIGGEELGETQYF
TRBJ1-2,NA,TRBV18,NA,TGTGCCAGCTCACCCATTACAGGGTTGGAGAATGGCTACACCTTC,CASSPITGLENGYTF
TRBJ2-5,NA,TRBV13,once,TGTGCCAGCAGCTTAGACAGGGACCAGACCCAGTACTTC,CASSLDRDQTQYF
TRBJ1-2,NA,TRBV7-3,few,TGTGCCAGCAGCTATGGCGGGGGCGATATCTATGGCTACACCTTC,CASSYGGGDIYGYTF
TRBJ2-5,NA,TRBV4-1,NA,TGCGCCAGCAGCGAAGGCCGTGCGGGGAGAGAGACCCAGTACTTC,CASSEGRAGRETQYF
TRBJ2-1,NA,TRBV9,NA,TGTGCCAGCAGCGTAGAGCCGGCTAGCCCCGCCAGGGGGGCCTACAATGAGCAGTTCTTC,CASSVEPASPARGAYNEQFF
TRBJ2-3,TRBD1,TRBV9,NA,TGTGCCAGCAGCGTGGCGACAGGGGACCTCACAGATACGCAGTATTTT,CASSVATGDLTDTQYF
TRBJ2-1,TRBD1,TRBV18,NA,TGTGCCAGCTCCTCCTTAGGACAGGGGGTCAATGAGCAGTTCTTC,CASSSLGQGVNEQFF
TRBJ2-6,NA,TRBV9,NA,TGTGCCAGCAGCATACGGGGGAGCTCTGGGGCCAACGTCCTGACTTTC,CASSIRGSSGANVLTF
TRBJ1-3,NA,TRBV30,NA,TGTGCCTGGAGTATGGGGCTGACTTCTGGAAACACCATATATTTT,CAWSMGLTSGNTIYF
TRBJ2-1,NA,TRBV19,NA,TGTGCCAGTAGGGACAGAAACAATGAGCAGTTCTTC,CASRDRNNEQFF
TRBJ1-1,TRBD1,TRBV7-2,few,TGTGCCAGCAGCTCACAGGGGGGGGACACTGAAGCTTTCTTT,CASSSQGGDTEAFF
TRBJ2-1,NA,TRBV6-6,NA,TGTGCCAGCAGTGGAGCTTTACGGGTAAATGAGCAGTTCTTC,CASSGALRVNEQFF
TRBJ1-5,TRBD1,TRBV27,NA,TGTGCCAGCAGCAGAACCGGGACAGGGGGGGAATATAGCAATCAGCCCCAGCATTTT,CASSRTGTGGEYSNQPQHF
TRBJ2-1,NA,TRBV7-9,NA,TGTGCCAGCAGCCTTGTAGGGGCTCACAATGAGCAGTTCTTC,CASSLVGAHNEQFF
TRBJ2-7,TRBD2,TRBV24-1,NA,TGTGCCACCCCAGGACTAGCGGGAGCCGAGCAGTACTTC,CATPGLAGAEQYF
TRBJ1-2,NA,TRBV10-2,once,TGCGCCACCGAGGAGAGTGGCTATGGCTACACCTTC,CATEESGYGYTF
TRBJ2-2,NA,TRBV6-2/TRBV6-3,NA,TGTGCCAGCAGTTACGAGTTCGGTCGGGCGAACACCGGGGAGCTGTTTTTT,CASSYEFGRANTGELFF
TRBJ1-2,NA,TRBV2,few,TGTGCCAGCAGTGAATTTGGGGGGGCCTATGGCTACACCTTC,CASSEFGGAYGYTF
TRBJ2-7,NA,TRBV5-1,NA,TGCGCCAGCAGCTCCGACACCTCAAGCTACGAGCAGTACTTC,CASSSDTSSYEQYF
TRBJ2-5,TRBD1,TRBV14,NA,TGTGCCAGCAGCCCTCTAGGGGGCGGGACCCAGTACTTC,CASSPLGGGTQYF
TRBJ1-1,NA,TRBV5-1,NA,TGCGCCAGCAGCTTGGTATCGGGTGAAGCTTTCTTT,CASSLVSGEAFF
TRBJ2-2,NA,TRBV5-5,NA,TGTGCCAGCAGCTTGGTGCCGGAGGTATACACCGGGGAGCTGTTTTTT,CASSLVPEVYTGELFF
TRBJ2-3,NA,TRBV2,NA,TGTGCCAGCCTTAGTCAGGCCCTCACAGATACGCAGTATTTT,CASLSQALTDTQYF
TRBJ2-1,NA,TRBV4-2,NA,TGTGCCAGCAGCCGCGCCGCAAGGCTAGACTACAATGAGCAGTTCTTC,CASSRAARLDYNEQFF
TRBJ2-3,TRBD1,TRBV10-2,NA,TGCGCCAGCAGTGAGTACCAGGGACAGAGCACAGATACGCAGTATTTT,CASSEYQGQSTDTQYF
TRBJ2-1,TRBD1,TRBV5-1,NA,TGCGCCAGCAGCAAGGACAGGGTGGAGTACAATGAGCAGTTCTTC,CASSKDRVEYNEQFF
TRBJ2-7,NA,TRBV11-2,NA,TGTGCCAGCAGCCCGTCGGGTATCGAGCAGTACTTC,CASSPSGIEQYF
TRBJ2-5,TRBD2,TRBV7-6,NA,TGTGCCAGCAGCTTAGCAGTTCGGGGGGGGAGAGAGACCCAGTACTTC,CASSLAVRGGRETQYF
TRBJ2-4,TRBD1,TRBV19,NA,TGTGCCAGTAGTATGGGATCGGGACAGGGGGCAAAAAACATTCAGTACTTC,CASSMGSGQGAKNIQYF
TRBJ1-2,NA,TRBV25-1,NA,TGTGCCGCCGGGGAGGGGTATAGAGGCTACACCTTC,CAAGEGYRGYTF
TRBJ2-3,TRBD2,TRBV9,NA,TGTGCCAGCAGCGTAGAAGCGGGGGGGCCCGTAGATACGCAGTATTTT,CASSVEAGGPVDTQYF
TRBJ1-1,NA,TRBV11-2,once,TGTGCCAGCAGCTTCCAGGGAACTGAAGCTTTCTTT,CASSFQGTEAFF
TRBJ2-7,TRBD1,TRBV6-6,NA,TGTGCCAGCAGTTATCGGGACAGGGCATACGAGCAGTACTTC,CASSYRDRAYEQYF
TRBJ1-6,NA,TRBV7-3,NA,TGTGCCAGCAGCTCACAGGGCAACAATTCACCCCTCCACTTT,CASSSQGNNSPLHF
TRBJ2-2,TRBD1,TRBV5-4,NA,TGTGCCAGCAGTCCCAGGGGGCGCGACACCGGGGAGCTGTTTTTT,CASSPRGRDTGELFF